Listed here are 10 T cell receptor beta chains from one sample, sequenced in a study of CD4+ T cells in melanoma (dated by TCRdb to between 2021 and 2024). Receptor amplification or capture employed the immunoSEQ multiplex PCR assay. Here the immuneACCESS table is served through TCRdb, limited to in-frame sequences with V and J called. Missing clones are a known gap in these copies; in checked studies unresolved V genes cover under half, and the rest lacks a known reason. The sample table holds tens of thousands of clones, of which 60% to 80% were seen once. Roughly 4.9% of the sample belongs to the ten largest clones. Sequencing was done on a sample of tumor tissue. These TCRs come from a human donor with melanoma.

This clone was observed at least ten times. This chain uses TRBV9 with TRBJ2-3, with 9 positions matching TRBD2. This CDR3 contains 18 residues. CDR1 is SGDLS and CDR2 is YYNGEE in the germline V gene. The V gene end was trimmed by 4 bases and the J gene end by 4 bases; junction bases not matched to a gene: 16. The CDR3 bases are TGTGCCAGCAGCCTCCCACCGGGACTAGCCCTTGGCGCAGATACGCAGTATTTT. The encoded protein is CASSLPPGLALGADTQYF.

To note about this clone: A single base is all that separates this from a far larger clone, so a read error is likely. In the same sample, other DNA sequences code for this CDR3. The rearrangement joins TRBV5-1 to TRBJ1-2, with D tentatively TRBD1 (5 bases). V was trimmed by 3 bases and J by 6 bases, leaving 12 bases between them. Germline assignment: CDR1 SGHRS and CDR2 YFSETQ. This CDR3 is built from 13 residues. This CDR3 is CASSWGRRDGYTF. CDR3 nucleotides: TGCGCCAGCAGCTGGGGACGTCGGGATGGCTACACCTTC.

This chain uses TRBV5-1 with TRBJ2-5; 7 bases line up with TRBD2. V shed 4 bases, J shed 2 bases, and the junction held 14 bases outside the gene matches. The CDR3 is 17 amino acids. CDR1 and CDR2 (germline): SGHRS, YFSETQ. The CDR3 reads CASSPGGRLGFQETQYF. The CDR3 coding sequence is TGCGCCAGCAGCCCGGGGGGTCGTTTGGGTTTTCAAGAGACCCAGTACTTC. The entire variable domain, with the rest obtained from reference TRBV5-1 and TRBJ2-5, is as follows: KAGVTQTPRYLIKTRGQQVTLSCSPISGHRSVSWYQQTPGQGLQFLFEYFSETQRNKGNFPGRFSGRQFSNSRSEMNVSTLELGDSALYLCASSPGGRLGFQETQYFGPGTRLLVL.

CDR3 protein: CASSPGTTYEQYF. In DNA form, the CDR3 reads TGCGCCAGCAGCCCAGGGACAACCTACGAGCAGTACTTC. The chain uses TRBV4-1 and TRBJ2-7, with a possible D match to TRBD1 (6 bases). V was trimmed by 4 bases and J by 2 bases, leaving 9 bases between them. Germline values: CDR1 MGHRA, CDR2 YSYEKL. This CDR3 spans 13 amino acids.

V gene TRBV6-5 combines with J gene TRBJ1-3; maybe TRBD1 (5 bases). This CDR3 comprises 14 residues. Trimming stripped 2 bases from V and 1 base from J, with 6 bases between. Germline-derived CDR1 and CDR2 are MNHEY and SVGAGI. CDR3 residues: CASSYGGSGNTIYF. CDR3 nucleotide sequence: TGTGCCAGCAGTTACGGGGGGTCTGGAAACACCATATATTTT.

Ten or more counts support this clone. The chain recombines TRBV5-1 with TRBJ1-1; TRBD1 matches at 9 bases. The trim removed 2 bases at V and 5 bases at J, leaving 10 bases unmatched. Germline V CDR1 and CDR2: SGHRS, YFSETQ. There are 16 residues in the CDR3. CDR3 in amino acids: CASSFDPDRGETEAFF. The CDR3 coding sequence is TGCGCCAGCAGCTTCGACCCGGACAGGGGAGAGACTGAAGCTTTCTTT.

V and J are TRBV27 and TRBJ1-6; a weak D match, TRBD1 (5 bases). The germline V gene encodes CDR1 MNHEY and CDR2 SMNVEV (reference sequence). Trimming shortened V by 8 bases and J by 0 bases, and 11 bases separated the two germline ends. The CDR3 consists of 15 residues. CDR3: CASGWGSSYNSPLHF. The DNA of the CDR3 is TGTGCCAGCGGATGGGGGAGCTCCTATAATTCACCCCTCCACTTT.

CDR3 bases: TGCGCCAGCAGCCAAGATGCCGTTGGGGACACTGAAGCTTTCTTT. Amino acid sequence: CASSQDAVGDTEAFF. This chain links TRBV4-1 with TRBJ1-1, with no clear D. The V gene's germline CDR1 is MGHRA and CDR2 YSYEKL. The CDR3 totals 15 residues. V lost 0 bases and J 3 bases, leaving 11 bases between the germline ends.

The chain has TRBV9 and TRBJ2-7; 7 bases are shared with TRBD1. CDR1 is SGDLS, CDR2 YYNGEE, per germline. With 4 bases clipped from V and 7 bases from J, the junction kept 11 bases outside the gene matches. This CDR3 is built from 14 residues. The CDR3 DNA is TGTGCCAGCAGCCCAACTCGGACAGGCGTAGAGCAGTACTTC. Protein sequence: CASSPTRTGVEQYF.

This chain joins TRBV11-3 and TRBJ2-1; 8 bases fit TRBD1. CDR1 SGHNT and CDR2 YENEEA come from the germline V gene. V was clipped by 5 bases and J by 6 bases; unmatched bases: 9. The CDR3 contains 15 residues. The CDR3 DNA reads TGTGCCAGCAGCACCACCCGGACAGGGACCAATGAGCAGTTCTTC. This gives the protein CASSTTRTGTNEQFF.